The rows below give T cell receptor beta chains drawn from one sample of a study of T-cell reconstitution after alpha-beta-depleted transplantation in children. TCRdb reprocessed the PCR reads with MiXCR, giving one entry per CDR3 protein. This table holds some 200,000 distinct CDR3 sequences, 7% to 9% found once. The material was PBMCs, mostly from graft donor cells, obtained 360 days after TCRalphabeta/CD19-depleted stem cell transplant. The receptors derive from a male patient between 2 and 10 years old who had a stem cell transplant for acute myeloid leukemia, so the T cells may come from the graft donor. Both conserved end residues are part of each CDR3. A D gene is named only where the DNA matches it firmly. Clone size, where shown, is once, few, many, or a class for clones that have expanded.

CDR3aa: CASSRTGTARGYTF; CDR3nt: TGTGCCAGCAGTAGAACCGGGACAGCCAGGGGCTACACCTTC; d_gene: TRBD1; j_gene: TRBJ1-2; v_gene: TRBV2; abundance: .
CDR3aa: CASSFARDSYNEQFF; CDR3nt: TGCGCCAGCAGCTTCGCCAGGGACTCCTACAATGAGCAGTTCTTC; d_gene: .; j_gene: TRBJ2-1; v_gene: TRBV5-1; abundance: many
CDR3aa: CASSSRDGGQETQYF; CDR3nt: TGTGCCAGCAGTTCCCGGGACGGCGGCCAAGAGACCCAGTACTTC; d_gene: .; j_gene: TRBJ2-5; v_gene: TRBV6-5; abundance: many
CDR3aa: CAMTGPRDTEAFF; CDR3nt: TGTGCCATGACAGGCCCTAGGGACACTGAAGCTTTCTTT; d_gene: .; j_gene: TRBJ1-1; v_gene: TRBV10-3; abundance: few
CDR3aa: CASRSAGLETQYF; CDR3nt: TGTGCCAGCAGATCAGCGGGGTTAGAGACCCAGTACTTC; d_gene: TRBD2; j_gene: TRBJ2-5; v_gene: TRBV12-3/TRBV12-4; abundance: many
CDR3aa: CASRIWRGNTGELFF; CDR3nt: TGTGCCAGCAGGATCTGGCGGGGGAACACCGGGGAGCTGTTTTTT; d_gene: .; j_gene: TRBJ2-2; v_gene: TRBV6-2/TRBV6-3; abundance: many
CDR3aa: CASSLGSGATPDTQYF; CDR3nt: TGCGCCAGCAGCTTGGGAAGCGGAGCCACCCCGGATACGCAGTATTTT; d_gene: .; j_gene: TRBJ2-3; v_gene: TRBV5-1; abundance: many
CDR3aa: CASSLDWAKNIQYF; CDR3nt: TGTGCCAGCAGCCTCGATTGGGCCAAAAACATTCAGTACTTC; d_gene: .; j_gene: TRBJ2-4; v_gene: TRBV7-2; abundance: .
CDR3aa: CASSSPGLGHYGYTF; CDR3nt: TGTGCCAGCAGTTCGCCGGGACTAGGGCATTATGGCTACACCTTC; d_gene: .; j_gene: TRBJ1-2; v_gene: TRBV6-5; abundance: few
CDR3aa: CASRPGTGGFWEAFF; CDR3nt: TGTGCCAGCAGGCCCGGGACAGGGGGCTTTTGGGAAGCTTTCTTT; d_gene: TRBD1; j_gene: TRBJ1-1; v_gene: TRBV12-3/TRBV12-4; abundance: few
CDR3aa: CSVESTGIQTQYF; CDR3nt: TGCAGCGTTGAATCGACAGGGATACAGACCCAGTACTTC; d_gene: TRBD1; j_gene: TRBJ2-5; v_gene: TRBV29-1; abundance: .
CDR3aa: CASSTTRTSGPPDTQYF; CDR3nt: TGCGCCAGCAGCACTACTAGGACTAGCGGCCCCCCGGATACGCAGTATTTT; d_gene: TRBD2; j_gene: TRBJ2-3; v_gene: TRBV5-1; abundance: few